This entry lists 8 T cell receptor beta chains sequenced from one sample in a study of cytomegalovirus exposure and HLA in healthy donors. PCR employed 60 Vbeta and 13 Jbeta primers. The assay was immunoSEQ multiplex PCR, and TCRdb's table has in-frame clones only and misses some. The sample has roughly 100,000 clones; 83% are singletons. The sample taken for sequencing was PBMCs. The receptors were gathered from a man aged 18 to 30 in good health and CMV-seronegative.

This sequence joins TRBV19 and TRBJ1-1, with D tentatively TRBD1 (5 bases). Per the germline V gene, CDR1 is LNHDA and CDR2 is SQIVND (reference sequence). The ends were cut back, 4 bases at V and 8 bases at J, with 20 bases in the middle. The CDR3 runs 15 residues. The CDR3 loop reads CASSTSNRGYGEAFF. The CDR3 coding sequence is TGTGCCAGTAGTACATCTAACCGGGGGTATGGGGAAGCTTTCTTT.

The genes are TRBV7-9 and TRBJ2-7, with TRBD1 matching 8 bases. V gave up 6 bases and J gave up 3 bases; unmatched junction bases: 7. The germline gives CDR1 SEHNR, CDR2 FQNEAQ (reference sequence). The CDR3 totals 14 residues. The CDR3 bases are TGTGCCAGCAGTCACGACAGGGGTGGCTACGAGCAGTACTTC. Amino acid sequence: CASSHDRGGYEQYF.

This clone was seen once. This chain uses TRBV30 with TRBJ1-3, with 10 bases fitting TRBD1. The V gene's germline CDR1 is GTSNPN and CDR2 SVGIG (reference sequence). The J segment lost 4 bases and the V segment lost 7 bases, leaving 16 bases of the junction unmatched. This CDR3 is 17 amino acids long. The CDR3 region is CASLGGQGILRGNTIYF. The CDR3 DNA is TGTGCCTCCTTGGGGGGACAGGGGATTTTGCGAGGAAACACCATATATTTT.

This clone turned up a few times. The chain joins TRBV5-4 to TRBJ2-1, with 10 bases lining up with TRBD2. CDR1 is SGHNT, CDR2 YYREEE, per germline (reference sequence). The V and J ends lost 5 bases and 5 bases, in that order; junction bases with no gene match: 7. The CDR3 is 15 residues long. This chain's CDR3 is CASRPGTSANNEQFF. CDR3 DNA: TGTGCCAGCAGGCCCGGGACTAGCGCGAACAATGAGCAGTTCTTC.

The V call is TRBV4-3, the J call TRBJ1-4; D is perhaps TRBD1 (6 bases). CDR1 is LGHNA, CDR2 YSLEER, per germline. CDR3 length equals 15 residues. V gave up 4 bases and J gave up 5 bases, with 14 bases separating them. This chain's CDR3 is CASSPYRDPNEKLFF. CDR3 coding DNA: TGCGCCAGCAGCCCGTACAGGGACCCGAATGAAAAACTGTTTTTT.

CDR3 bases: TGTGCCAGCAGCACCGGACAGGGGAAGAACACCGGGGAGCTGTTTTTT. This sequence encodes CASSTGQGKNTGELFF. The chain is built from TRBV7-2 and TRBJ2-2; the match to TRBD1 covers 9 bases. V was clipped by 5 bases and J by 1 base; unmatched bases: 5. Germline V gene lookup returns CDR1 SGHTA and CDR2 FQGNSA. The CDR3 loop spans 16 amino acids. Full variable domain (remainder filled in from reference TRBV7-2 and TRBJ2-2): GAGVSQSPSNKVTEKGKDVELRCDPISGHTALYWYRQSLGQGLEFLIYFQGNSAPDKSGLPSDRFSAERTGGSVSTLTIQRTQQEDSAVYLCASSTGQGKNTGELFFGEGSRLTVL.

V gene TRBV19 combines with J gene TRBJ1-2, with TRBD1 matching over 8 bases. V lost 4 bases, J lost 10 bases, and 14 bases stayed unmatched. This CDR3 region has 15 residues. Germline lookup yields CDR1 LNHDA and CDR2 SQIVND (reference sequence). This CDR3 reads CASSTRDRNPEAYTF. CDR3 DNA: TGTGCCAGTAGTACGCGGGACAGGAATCCCGAAGCCTACACCTTC.

This chain connects TRBV7-6 to TRBJ2-5; D possibly corresponds to TRBD1 (5 bases). The V and J ends lost 5 bases and 5 bases respectively, with 21 bases between them. The CDR3 covers 16 residues. Looked up from germline, CDR1 is SGHVS and CDR2 is FNYEAQ. CDR3 residues: CASSRPTAQLEETQYF. The CDR3 DNA sequence: TGTGCCAGCAGCCGACCGACAGCCCAGCTGGAGGAGACCCAGTACTTC.